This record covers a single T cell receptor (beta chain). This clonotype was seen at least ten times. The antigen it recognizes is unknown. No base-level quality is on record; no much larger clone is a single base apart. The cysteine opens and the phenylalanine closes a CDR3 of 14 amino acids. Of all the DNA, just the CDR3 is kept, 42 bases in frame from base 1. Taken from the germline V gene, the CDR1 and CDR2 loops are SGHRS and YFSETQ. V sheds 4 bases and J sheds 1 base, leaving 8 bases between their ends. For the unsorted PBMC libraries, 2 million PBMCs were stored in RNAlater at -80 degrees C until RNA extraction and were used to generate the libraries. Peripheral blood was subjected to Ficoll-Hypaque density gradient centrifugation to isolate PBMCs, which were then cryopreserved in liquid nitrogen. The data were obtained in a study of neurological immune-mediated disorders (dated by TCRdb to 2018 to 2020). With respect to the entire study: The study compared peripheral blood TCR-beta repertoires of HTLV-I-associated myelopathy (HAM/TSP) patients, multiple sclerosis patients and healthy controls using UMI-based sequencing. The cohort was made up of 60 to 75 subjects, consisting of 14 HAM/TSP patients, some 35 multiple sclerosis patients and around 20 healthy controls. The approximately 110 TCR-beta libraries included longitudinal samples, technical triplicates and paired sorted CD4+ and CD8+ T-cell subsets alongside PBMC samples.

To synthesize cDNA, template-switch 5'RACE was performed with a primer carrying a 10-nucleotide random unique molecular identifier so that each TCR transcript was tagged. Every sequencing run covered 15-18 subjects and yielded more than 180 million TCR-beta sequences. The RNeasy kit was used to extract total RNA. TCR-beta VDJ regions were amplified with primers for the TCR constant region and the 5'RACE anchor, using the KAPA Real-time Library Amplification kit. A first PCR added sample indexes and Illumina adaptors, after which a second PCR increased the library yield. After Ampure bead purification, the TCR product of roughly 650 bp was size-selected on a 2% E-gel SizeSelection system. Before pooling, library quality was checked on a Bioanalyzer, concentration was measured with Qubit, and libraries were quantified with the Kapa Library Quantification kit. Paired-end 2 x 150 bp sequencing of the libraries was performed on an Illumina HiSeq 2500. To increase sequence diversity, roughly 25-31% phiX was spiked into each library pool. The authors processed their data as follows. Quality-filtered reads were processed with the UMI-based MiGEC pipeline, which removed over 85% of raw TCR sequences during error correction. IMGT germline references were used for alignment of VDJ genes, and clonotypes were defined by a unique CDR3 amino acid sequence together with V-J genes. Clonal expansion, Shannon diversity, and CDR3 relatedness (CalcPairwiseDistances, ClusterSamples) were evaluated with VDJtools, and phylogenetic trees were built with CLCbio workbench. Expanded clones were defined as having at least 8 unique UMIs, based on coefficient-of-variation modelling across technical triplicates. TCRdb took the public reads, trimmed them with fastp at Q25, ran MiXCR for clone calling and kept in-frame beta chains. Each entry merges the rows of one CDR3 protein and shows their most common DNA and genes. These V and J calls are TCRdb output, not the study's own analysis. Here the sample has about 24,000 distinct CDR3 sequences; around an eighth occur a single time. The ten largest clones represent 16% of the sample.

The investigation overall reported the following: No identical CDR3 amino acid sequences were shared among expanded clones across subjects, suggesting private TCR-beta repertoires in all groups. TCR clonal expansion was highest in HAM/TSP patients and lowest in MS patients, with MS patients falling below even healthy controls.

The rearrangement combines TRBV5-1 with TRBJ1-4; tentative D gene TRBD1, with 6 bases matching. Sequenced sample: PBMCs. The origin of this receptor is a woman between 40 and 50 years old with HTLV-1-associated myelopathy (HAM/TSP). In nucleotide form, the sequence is TGCGCCAGCAGCCTACAGGGAACTAATGAAAAACTGTTTTTT. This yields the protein CASSLQGTNEKLFF.